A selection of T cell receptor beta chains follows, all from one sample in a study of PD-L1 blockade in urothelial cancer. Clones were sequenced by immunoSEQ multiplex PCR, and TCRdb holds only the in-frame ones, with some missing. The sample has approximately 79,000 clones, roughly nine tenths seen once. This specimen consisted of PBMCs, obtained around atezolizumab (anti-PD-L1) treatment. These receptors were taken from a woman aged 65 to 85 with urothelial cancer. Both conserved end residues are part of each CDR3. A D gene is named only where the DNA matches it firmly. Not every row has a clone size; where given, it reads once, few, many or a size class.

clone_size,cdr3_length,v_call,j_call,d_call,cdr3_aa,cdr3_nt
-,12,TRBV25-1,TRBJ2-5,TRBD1,CASGDSEETQYF,TGTGCCAGTGGGGACAGCGAAGAGACCCAGTACTTC
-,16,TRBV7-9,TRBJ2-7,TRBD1,CASSLEFQGAPNEQYF,TGTGCCAGCAGCTTAGAATTTCAGGGGGCCCCCAACGAGCAGTACTTC
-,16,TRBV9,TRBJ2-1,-,CASSGLRLGVHNEQFF,TGTGCCAGCAGCGGTTTGCGACTAGGGGTCCACAATGAGCAGTTCTTC
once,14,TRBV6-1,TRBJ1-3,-,CASRRDRGRDTIYF,TGTGCCAGCAGGCGAGACAGAGGTCGGGACACCATATATTTT
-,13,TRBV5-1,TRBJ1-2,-,CASSKSEDYGYTF,TGCGCCAGCAGCAAGTCAGAGGACTATGGCTACACCTTC
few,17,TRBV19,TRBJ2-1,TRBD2,CASSRLAGGHSYNEQFF,TGTGCCAGTAGTAGGCTAGCGGGGGGCCATTCCTACAATGAGCAGTTCTTC
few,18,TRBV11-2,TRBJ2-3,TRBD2,CASSKAVSGRAGTDTQYF,TGTGCCAGCAGCAAAGCGGTTAGCGGGAGGGCTGGCACAGATACGCAGTATTTT
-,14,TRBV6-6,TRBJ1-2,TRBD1,CARTNRTGDYGYTF,TGTGCCAGAACCAATAGGACAGGGGACTATGGCTACACCTTC
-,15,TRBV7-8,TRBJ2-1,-,CASSFRLLSYNEQFF,TGTGCCAGCAGCTTCAGACTCCTCTCCTACAATGAGCAGTTCTTC
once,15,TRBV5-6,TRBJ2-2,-,CASSPRQRHTGELFF,TGTGCCAGCAGCCCCAGACAGCGTCACACCGGGGAGCTGTTTTTT
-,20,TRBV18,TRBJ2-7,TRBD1,CASSLGRTGTGGQPSYEQYF,TGTGCCAGCTCACTAGGTAGGACCGGGACAGGGGGCCAACCCTCCTACGAGCAGTACTTC
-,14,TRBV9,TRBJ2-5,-,CASSTTGIQETQYF,TGTGCCAGCAGCACCACAGGGATCCAAGAGACCCAGTACTTC
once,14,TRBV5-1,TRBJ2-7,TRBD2,CASSTSGPPHEQYF,TGCGCCAGCAGTACTAGCGGGCCCCCCCACGAGCAGTACTTC
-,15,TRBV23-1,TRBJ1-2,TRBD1,CASSRPGQGSYGYTF,TGCGCCAGCAGTCGCCCGGGACAGGGATCCTATGGCTACACCTTC
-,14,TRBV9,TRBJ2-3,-,CASSVVSGTDTQYF,TGTGCCAGCAGCGTAGTTTCTGGCACAGATACGCAGTATTTT
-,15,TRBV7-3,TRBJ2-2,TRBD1,CASSLGTGNTGELFF,TGTGCCAGCAGCTTAGGGACAGGGAACACCGGGGAGCTGTTTTTT
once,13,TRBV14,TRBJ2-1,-,CASSQMSYNEQFF,TGTGCCAGCAGCCAAATGAGCTACAATGAGCAGTTCTTC
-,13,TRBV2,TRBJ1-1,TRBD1,CASRSGQGAEAFF,TGTGCCAGCCGATCTGGACAGGGGGCTGAAGCTTTCTTT
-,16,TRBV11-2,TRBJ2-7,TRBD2,CASSTRTSGVPYEQYF,TGTGCCAGCAGCACAAGGACTAGCGGGGTTCCCTACGAGCAGTACTTC
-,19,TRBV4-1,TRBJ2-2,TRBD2,CASSQVGVLAGGNTGELFF,TGCGCCAGCAGCCAAGTGGGGGTCCTAGCGGGAGGGAACACCGGGGAGCTGTTTTTT
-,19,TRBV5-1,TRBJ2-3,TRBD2,CASSLFAIVAGDGTDTQYF,TGCGCCAGCAGCTTGTTCGCCATAGTAGCGGGGGATGGCACAGATACGCAGTATTTT
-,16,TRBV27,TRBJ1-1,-,CASSSVKGLKGTEAFF,TGTGCCAGCAGCTCAGTTAAAGGATTGAAGGGGACTGAAGCTTTCTTT
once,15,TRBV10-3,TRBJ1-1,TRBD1,CAIRGTGGGNTEAFF,TGTGCCATCAGAGGGACAGGGGGAGGGAACACTGAAGCTTTCTTT
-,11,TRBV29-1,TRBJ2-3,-,CSVVVQGTQYF,TGCAGCGTTGTTGTGCAGGGGACGCAGTATTTT
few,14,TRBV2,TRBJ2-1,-,CASSGQVNYNEQFF,TGTGCCAGCAGTGGACAGGTCAACTACAATGAGCAGTTCTTC
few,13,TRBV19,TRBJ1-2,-,CASSTQPGYGYTF,TGTGCCAGTAGTACCCAACCCGGTTATGGCTACACCTTC
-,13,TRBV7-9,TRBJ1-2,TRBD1,CASSSGQERGYTF,TGTGCCAGCAGCTCAGGACAGGAAAGAGGCTACACCTTC
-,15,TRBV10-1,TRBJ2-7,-,CASSGELAPTYEQYF,TGCGCCAGCAGTGGAGAGCTAGCGCCCACCTACGAGCAGTACTTC
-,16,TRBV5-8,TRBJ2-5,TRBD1,CASSLGGRGRMEAQYF,TGTGCCAGCAGCTTGGGGGGCAGGGGGCGAATGGAGGCCCAGTACTTC
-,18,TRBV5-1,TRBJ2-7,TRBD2,CASSLAAPPRGGGGEQYF,TGCGCCAGCAGCTTGGCAGCGCCACCACGCGGGGGGGGTGGCGAGCAGTACTTC
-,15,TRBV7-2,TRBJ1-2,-,CASSLDWTENYGYTF,TGTGCCAGCAGCTTAGATTGGACAGAGAACTATGGCTACACCTTC
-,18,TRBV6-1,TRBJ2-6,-,CASSELGAASSGANVLTF,TGTGCCAGCAGTGAACTTGGGGCTGCAAGCTCTGGGGCCAACGTCCTGACTTTC
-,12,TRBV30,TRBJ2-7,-,CAWSELNYEQYF,TGTGCCTGGAGTGAACTAAACTACGAGCAGTACTTC
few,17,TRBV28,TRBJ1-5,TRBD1,CASSLTFGGQFNQPQHF,TGTGCCAGCAGTCTTACCTTTGGGGGACAGTTCAATCAGCCCCAGCATTTT
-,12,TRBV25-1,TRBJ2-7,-,CASSESGYEQYF,TGTGCCAGCAGTGAATCGGGCTACGAGCAGTACTTC
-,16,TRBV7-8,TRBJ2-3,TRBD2,CASSPKRGGLPDTQYF,TGTGCCAGCAGCCCAAAGCGGGGGGGCCTCCCAGATACGCAGTATTTT
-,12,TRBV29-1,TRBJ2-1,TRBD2,CSVERTSSEQFF,TGCAGCGTTGAACGGACTAGCAGTGAGCAGTTCTTC
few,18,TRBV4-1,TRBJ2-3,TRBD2,CASSQVPSGGLSTDTQYF,TGCGCCAGCAGCCAAGTTCCTAGCGGGGGCCTTAGCACAGATACGCAGTATTTT
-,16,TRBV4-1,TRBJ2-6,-,CASSYNTGPGANVLTF,TGCGCCAGCAGCTATAACACAGGGCCTGGGGCCAACGTCCTGACTTTC
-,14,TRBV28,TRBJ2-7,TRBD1,CASNKQGAGYEQYF,TGTGCCAGCAATAAACAGGGGGCTGGCTACGAGCAGTACTTC
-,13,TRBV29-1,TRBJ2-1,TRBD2,CTIITSGYNEQFF,TGCACCATAATAACTAGCGGCTACAATGAGCAGTTCTTC
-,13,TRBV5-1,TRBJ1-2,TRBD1,CASSSSDRDGYTF,TGCGCCAGCAGCTCCAGCGACAGGGACGGCTACACCTTC
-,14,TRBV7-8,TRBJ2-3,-,CASSLGTSTDTQYF,TGTGCCAGCAGCTTAGGTACTAGCACAGATACGCAGTATTTT
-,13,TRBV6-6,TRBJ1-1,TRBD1,CASNRQGNTEAFF,TGTGCCAGCAACCGACAGGGGAACACTGAAGCTTTCTTT
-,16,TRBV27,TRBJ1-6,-,CASRPTGISYNSPLHF,TGTGCCAGCAGACCTACAGGGATCTCCTATAATTCACCCCTCCACTTT
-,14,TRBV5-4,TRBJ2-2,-,CASSIRGYTGELFF,TGTGCCAGCAGCATACGGGGGTACACCGGGGAGCTGTTTTTT
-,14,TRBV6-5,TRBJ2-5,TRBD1,CASSYSQGIETQYF,TGTGCCAGCAGTTATTCACAGGGGATAGAGACCCAGTACTTC
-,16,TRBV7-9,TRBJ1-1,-,CASSLVVGGGDTEAFF,TGTGCCAGCAGCTTAGTGGTAGGCGGCGGGGATACTGAAGCTTTCTTT
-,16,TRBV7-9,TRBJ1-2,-,CASSLGGVRGPGGYTF,TGTGCCAGCAGCTTAGGCGGAGTCAGGGGTCCTGGTGGCTACACCTTC
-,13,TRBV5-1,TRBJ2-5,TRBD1,CASSWTGEETQYF,TGCGCCAGCAGCTGGACAGGGGAAGAGACCCAGTACTTC
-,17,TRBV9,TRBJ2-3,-,CASSAPTRTGTFDTQYF,TGTGCCAGCAGCGCCCCGACTAGAACTGGCACCTTCGATACGCAGTATTTT
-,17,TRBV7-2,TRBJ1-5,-,CASSPQGHQGGYQPQHF,TGTGCCAGCAGCCCGCAGGGCCACCAGGGTGGGTATCAGCCCCAGCATTTT
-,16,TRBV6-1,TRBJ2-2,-,CASSEGLPGMAGELFF,TGTGCCAGCAGTGAAGGACTCCCCGGGATGGCCGGGGAGCTGTTTTTT
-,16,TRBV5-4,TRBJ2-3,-,CASSSRSGWGTDTQYF,TGTGCCAGCAGCTCCCGAAGCGGATGGGGCACAGATACGCAGTATTTT
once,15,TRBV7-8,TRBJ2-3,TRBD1,CASSPGQGNPDTQYF,TGTGCCAGCAGCCCGGGACAGGGTAACCCAGATACGCAGTATTTT
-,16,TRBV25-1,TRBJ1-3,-,CASSEFFQGSRNTIYF,TGTGCCAGCAGTGAATTCTTTCAGGGATCTAGAAACACCATATATTTT
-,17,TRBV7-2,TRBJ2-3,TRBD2,CASSPGWLAGVPDTQYF,TGTGCCAGCAGCCCGGGGTGGCTAGCGGGGGTTCCAGATACGCAGTATTTT
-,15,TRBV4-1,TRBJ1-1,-,CASSQDTGGNTEAFF,TGCGCCAGCAGCCAAGATACGGGGGGGAACACTGAAGCTTTCTTT